A single sample is the source of the 27 T cell receptor beta chains below, sequenced in a study of shared clonotypes between healthy human individuals. Assay: immunoSEQ multiplex PCR; the TCRdb copy retains only in-frame clones and omits some. The profile shows some 240,000 clones, approximately 65% of them singletons. The specimen was memory CD4+ T cells sorted from blood. Subset in this sample: CD45RA-negative fraction. All receptors derive from a man aged 25-45 years in good health.

This chain's CDR3 is CASSLGGTGELFF. The CDR3 coding sequence is TGTGCCAGCAGCTTAGGGGGGACCGGGGAGCTGTTTTTT. The chain combines TRBV7-2 with TRBJ2-2; D may match TRBD1 or TRBD2 (5 bases each). Germline CDR1 and CDR2: SGHTA and FQGNSA. The V end was cut by 1 base, the J end by 5 bases, with 5 bases between. CDR3 size: 13 residues.

This chain connects TRBV10-2 to TRBJ2-3; 10 bases line up with TRBD1. The CDR3 sequence is 15 residues long. Germline values: CDR1 WSHSY, CDR2 SAAADI. V lost 6 bases to trimming and J lost 1 base; unmatched junction nucleotides: 4. As DNA, the CDR3 is TGCGCCAGCAGATCCGGGACAGGGGGCACAGATACGCAGTATTTT. This codes for CASRSGTGGTDTQYF.

The rearrangement links TRBV18 to TRBJ2-1; maybe TRBD1 (6 bases). Germline V CDR1 and CDR2: KGHSH, LQKENI. V lost 3 bases and J 6 bases, leaving 9 bases between the germline ends. The CDR3 is made up of 13 amino acids. Here the CDR3 reads CASSPGQSNEQFF. In DNA, the CDR3 is TGTGCCAGCTCACCCGGACAGAGCAATGAGCAGTTCTTC. Supplemented by reference TRBV18 and TRBJ2-1, the full variable domain reads NAGVMQNPRHLVRRRGQEARLRCSPMKGHSHVYWYRQLPEEGLKFMVYLQKENIIDESGMPKERFSAEFPKEGPSILRIQQVVRGDSAAYFCASSPGQSNEQFFGPGTRLTVL.

The chain combines TRBV7-6 with TRBJ2-3; possibly TRBD2 for D (6 bases). Trimming stripped 7 bases from V and 2 bases from J, with 13 bases between. Germline loops: CDR1 SGHVS, CDR2 FNYEAQ. The CDR3 loop spans 14 amino acids. This CDR3 is CASTIGGYTDTQYF. The CDR3 nucleotides are TGTGCCAGCACCATTGGAGGGTACACAGATACGCAGTATTTT.

This clone was detected ten times or more. The chain employs TRBV2 and TRBJ1-2, with D possibly TRBD1 on 6 matching bases. V lost 6 bases and J 4 bases, leaving 15 bases between the germline ends. This CDR3 has 14 residues. The germline V gene encodes CDR1 SNHLY and CDR2 FYNNEI. The CDR3 spells CASSRDTAGYGYTF. CDR3 nucleotides: TGTGCCAGCAGCCGGGACACCGCTGGCTATGGCTACACCTTC.

The chain uses TRBV5-1 and TRBJ1-5; D is perhaps TRBD1 (6 bases). This CDR3 comprises 16 residues. V lost 3 bases and J lost 0, with 13 bases in between. Germline lookup yields CDR1 SGHRS and CDR2 YFSETQ. CDR3 bases: TGCGCCAGCAGCTACCTGGACAGAGATAGCAATCAGCCCCAGCATTTT. This codes for CASSYLDRDSNQPQHF. The variable domain in full, with the rest retrieved from reference TRBV5-1 and TRBJ1-5, is KAGVTQTPRYLIKTRGQQVTLSCSPISGHRSVSWYQQTPGQGLQFLFEYFSETQRNKGNFPGRFSGRQFSNSRSEMNVSTLELGDSALYLCASSYLDRDSNQPQHFGDGTRLSIL.

The chain employs TRBV7-2 and TRBJ2-7; D may be TRBD2 (6 bases). Per germline, CDR1 SGHTA and CDR2 FQGNSA. This CDR3 comprises 14 residues. V lost 3 bases and J 7 bases, leaving 16 bases between the germline ends. CDR3 sequence (DNA): TGTGCCAGCAGCTTCGACGGGAGTTCCGGGGAGCAGTACTTC. It specifies CASSFDGSSGEQYF. Combining the CDR3 with reference TRBV7-2 and TRBJ2-7 gives the whole variable domain GAGVSQSPSNKVTEKGKDVELRCDPISGHTALYWYRQSLGQGLEFLIYFQGNSAPDKSGLPSDRFSAERTGGSVSTLTIQRTQQEDSAVYLCASSFDGSSGEQYFGPGTRLTVT.

This clone was observed a few times. CDR3 nucleotides: TGTGCCAGCAGCGGGAGAACGGGGGGCACTCAGCCCCAGCATTTT. This translates into CASSGRTGGTQPQHF. This rearrangement joins TRBV2 to TRBJ1-5, with a weak D call TRBD1 (6 bases). The CDR3 contains 15 residues. The germline V gene encodes CDR1 SNHLY and CDR2 FYNNEI. Trimming stripped 6 bases from V and 6 bases from J, with 18 bases between.

This sequence joins TRBV5-3 and TRBJ2-7, with 12 bases lining up with TRBD2. TRBV5-3 is an ORF, with its function uncertain. This CDR3 region has 14 residues. V was pared by 2 bases and J by 6 bases, with 3 bases of the junction left unmatched. CDR3: CARSFGLAGPEQYF. The CDR3 nucleotides read TGTGCCAGAAGCTTTGGACTAGCGGGACCCGAGCAGTACTTC.

This rearrangement joins TRBV7-2 to TRBJ2-2; weak D call: TRBD2 (6 bases). The germline V and J ends were trimmed by 1 base and 6 bases, with 18 bases remaining between them. The CDR3 is 17 amino acids. Per the germline V gene, CDR1 is SGHTA and CDR2 is FQGNSA. The CDR3 nucleotides are TGTGCCAGCAGCTTAGGTTCTAGCGCTCAAGGGGCCGGGGAGCTGTTTTTT. Translation gives CASSLGSSAQGAGELFF.

The V call is TRBV5-1, the J call TRBJ2-7; D not resolved. Germline V lookup: CDR1 SGHRS, CDR2 YFSETQ. This CDR3 region has 12 residues. The V and J ends lost 3 bases and 5 bases respectively, with 9 bases between them. The DNA for the CDR3 is TGCGCCAGCAGCTCGCAACTGGACGAGCAGTACTTC. Translation gives CASSSQLDEQYF. The full variable domain, with the rest looked up from reference TRBV5-1 and TRBJ2-7, is KAGVTQTPRYLIKTRGQQVTLSCSPISGHRSVSWYQQTPGQGLQFLFEYFSETQRNKGNFPGRFSGRQFSNSRSEMNVSTLELGDSALYLCASSSQLDEQYFGPGTRLTVT.

This chain links TRBV27 with TRBJ2-1; 10 bases agree with TRBD2. J was trimmed by 0 bases and V by 5 bases; bases with no gene match: 7. The CDR3 length is 17 residues. From germline, CDR1 is MNHEY and CDR2 SMNVEV (reference sequence). The CDR3 coding sequence is TGTGCCAGCAGTCCAGGCCTAGCGGGAGACTCCTACAATGAGCAGTTCTTC. Protein product: CASSPGLAGDSYNEQFF.

The V gene is TRBV27, the J gene TRBJ1-4, with 11 positions matching TRBD1. Germline V CDR1 and CDR2: MNHEY, SMNVEV (reference sequence). The CDR3 spans 15 residues. The V gene end was trimmed by 5 bases and the J gene end by 8 bases; junction bases not matched to a gene: 7. The CDR3 DNA follows: TGTGCCAGCAGTCCATCCGGGACAGGGGGAGAAAAACTGTTTTTT. Translated: CASSPSGTGGEKLFF. Variable domain in full (rest from reference TRBV27 and TRBJ1-4): EAQVTQNPRYLITVTGKKLTVTCSQNMNHEYMSWYRQDPGLGLRQIYYSMNVEVTDKGDVPEGYKVSRKEKRNFPLILESPSPNQTSLYFCASSPSGTGGEKLFFGSGTQLSVL.

The chain combines TRBV5-5 with TRBJ2-3; TRBD2 might be the D (6 bases). V lost 0 bases, J lost 4 bases, and 12 bases lay in between. CDR1 is SGHKS, CDR2 YYEKEE, per germline (reference sequence). The CDR3 sequence is 15 residues long. The CDR3 sequence: CASSLVASEADTQYF. The CDR3, as DNA: TGTGCCAGCAGCTTGGTTGCTAGCGAGGCAGATACGCAGTATTTT.

The V gene is TRBV28, the J gene TRBJ2-1, with D unclear. Germline CDR1 reads MDHEN; CDR2 reads SYDVKM. This CDR3 spans 15 amino acids. V was trimmed by 8 bases and J by 0 bases, leaving 14 bases between them. The CDR3 protein is CASERLGRSYNEQFF. CDR3 in DNA: TGTGCCAGCGAGAGGCTAGGTCGCTCCTACAATGAGCAGTTCTTC.

The V gene is TRBV11-2, the J gene TRBJ2-6, with unresolved D. CDR3 length: 12 residues. Trimming took off 0 bases at V and 6 bases at J, with 0 bases between the two ends. Germline CDR1 SGHAT, CDR2 FQNNGV. The CDR3 sequence: CASSLEANVLTF. CDR3 nucleotide sequence: TGTGCCAGCAGCTTAGAGGCCAACGTCCTGACTTTC. Based on the CDR3 plus reference TRBV11-2 and TRBJ2-6, the full variable domain is EAGVAQSPRYKIIEKRQSVAFWCNPISGHATLYWYQQILGQGPKLLIQFQNNGVVDDSQLPKDRFSAERLKGVDSTLKIQPAKLEDSAVYLCASSLEANVLTFGAGSRLTVL.

V and J are TRBV28 and TRBJ2-5; 12 bases are shared with TRBD2. Losses at the gene ends were 7 bases for V and 5 bases for J; bases not matched to a gene: 8. The CDR3 contains 15 residues. The V gene's germline CDR1 is MDHEN and CDR2 SYDVKM. Written as DNA, the CDR3 is TGTGCCAGCACCGATGGACTAGCGGGGCGCGAGACCCAGTACTTC. It encodes CASTDGLAGRETQYF.

The chain links TRBV15 to TRBJ2-7, with TRBD1 matching over 9 bases. V lost 3 bases and J lost 3; bases outside the gene matches: 6. This CDR3 spans 15 amino acids. The germline CDR1 and CDR2 sequences are LNHNV and YYDKDF (reference sequence). The DNA for the CDR3 is TGTGCCACCAGCAGTTTAATGACAGGGGGCTACGAGCAGTACTTC. Encoded protein: CATSSLMTGGYEQYF.

This rearrangement joins TRBV11-2 to TRBJ2-3, with 9 bases that match TRBD2. Trimming removed 4 bases from V and 0 bases from J; junction bases left unmatched: 11. Germline V gene sequence: CDR1 SGHAT, CDR2 FQNNGV. The CDR3 extends over 18 amino acids. DNA for the CDR3: TGTGCCAGCAGCTCCTACAGCAGACTAGCGGTTAGCACAGATACGCAGTATTTT. Amino acid sequence: CASSSYSRLAVSTDTQYF. Supplemented by reference TRBV11-2 and TRBJ2-3, the full variable domain reads EAGVAQSPRYKIIEKRQSVAFWCNPISGHATLYWYQQILGQGPKLLIQFQNNGVVDDSQLPKDRFSAERLKGVDSTLKIQPAKLEDSAVYLCASSSYSRLAVSTDTQYFGPGTRLTVL.

This sequence joins TRBV28 and TRBJ2-1; 9 bases align to TRBD1. After removal of 3 bases from V and 6 bases from J, the junction contained 6 bases not matched to a gene. The CDR3 spans 15 residues. Germline CDR1 reads MDHEN; CDR2 reads SYDVKM. Written as DNA, the CDR3 is TGTGCCAGCAGTTTTCGGGACAGGGAGCTCAATGAGCAGTTCTTC. Amino acids: CASSFRDRELNEQFF. The full variable domain, in which reference TRBV28 and TRBJ2-1 provide the parts outside the CDR3, is DVKVTQSSRYLVKRTGEKVFLECVQDMDHENMFWYRQDPGLGLRLIYFSYDVKMKEKGDIPEGYSVSREKKERFSLILESASTNQTSMYLCASSFRDRELNEQFFGPGTRLTVL.

This chain links TRBV7-2 with TRBJ2-5, with D maybe TRBD2 (5 bases). Trimming stripped 5 bases from V and 5 bases from J, with 18 bases between. The CDR3 spans 15 residues. Germline V gives CDR1 SGHTA, CDR2 FQGNSA. The chain's CDR3 is CASSRGDRAWETQYF. The CDR3 region has the DNA TGTGCCAGCAGCCGGGGTGACCGGGCTTGGGAGACCCAGTACTTC.

This clone was detected only a few times. This chain uses TRBV25-1 with TRBJ2-1, with TRBD2 as a possible D gene (5 bases). The V gene's germline CDR1 is MGHDK and CDR2 SYGVNS. This CDR3 contains 13 residues. V lost 8 bases and J lost 2, with 10 bases in between. CDR3 in amino acids: CASRGNTYNEQFF. Written as DNA, the CDR3 is TGTGCCAGCCGGGGTAACACCTACAATGAGCAGTTCTTC.

This clone has only a few counts. This chain connects TRBV27 to TRBJ2-7; 8 positions match TRBD2. With V trimmed by 3 bases and J by 3 bases, 13 bases remained unmatched. The germline gives CDR1 MNHEY, CDR2 SMNVEV (reference sequence). The CDR3 sequence is 17 residues long. CDR3 residues: CASSFPLWSGRLYEQYF. The CDR3 coding sequence is TGTGCCAGCAGTTTTCCCCTGTGGAGCGGGAGACTCTACGAGCAGTACTTC.

As regards this clone: At one end the junction does not follow the germline gene, possibly because of a read error. This chain joins TRBV7-7 and TRBJ2-5; D is undetermined. The germline CDR1 and CDR2 sequences are SSHAT and FNYEAQ (reference sequence). The CDR3 covers 15 residues. CDR3 region: CASSSLQGPQETQYF. In DNA form, the CDR3 reads TGTGCTAGCAGCTCGCTCCAAGGCCCACAAGAGACCCAGTACTTC.

The gene calls are TRBV28 and TRBJ2-7, with D tentatively TRBD1 or TRBD2 (5 bases each). This CDR3 region has 13 residues. V lost 4 bases and J lost 5, with 12 bases in between. Germline V gives CDR1 MDHEN, CDR2 SYDVKM. CDR3 DNA sequence: TGTGCCAGCAGTTCCTTGTGGGACCACGAGCAGTACTTC. Translation gives CASSSLWDHEQYF.

This clone was seen once. The chain is built from TRBV28 and TRBJ1-4; tentatively, D is TRBD1 (5 bases). Germline loops: CDR1 MDHEN, CDR2 SYDVKM. The ends were cut back, 2 bases at V and 4 bases at J, with 8 bases in the middle. The CDR3 extends over 14 amino acids. This CDR3 reads CASSLTGVNEKLFF. The CDR3 nucleotides read TGTGCCAGCAGTTTAACGGGGGTTAATGAAAAACTGTTTTTT.

The V call is TRBV19, the J call TRBJ2-1; D gene ambiguous. Germline V CDR1 and CDR2: LNHDA, SQIVND (reference sequence). Trimming cost V 4 bases and J 0 bases, with 13 bases left between them. The CDR3 covers 16 residues. The chain's CDR3 is CASSRESLGSYNEQFF. The CDR3, as DNA: TGTGCCAGTAGTAGAGAGTCCCTTGGCTCCTACAATGAGCAGTTCTTC.